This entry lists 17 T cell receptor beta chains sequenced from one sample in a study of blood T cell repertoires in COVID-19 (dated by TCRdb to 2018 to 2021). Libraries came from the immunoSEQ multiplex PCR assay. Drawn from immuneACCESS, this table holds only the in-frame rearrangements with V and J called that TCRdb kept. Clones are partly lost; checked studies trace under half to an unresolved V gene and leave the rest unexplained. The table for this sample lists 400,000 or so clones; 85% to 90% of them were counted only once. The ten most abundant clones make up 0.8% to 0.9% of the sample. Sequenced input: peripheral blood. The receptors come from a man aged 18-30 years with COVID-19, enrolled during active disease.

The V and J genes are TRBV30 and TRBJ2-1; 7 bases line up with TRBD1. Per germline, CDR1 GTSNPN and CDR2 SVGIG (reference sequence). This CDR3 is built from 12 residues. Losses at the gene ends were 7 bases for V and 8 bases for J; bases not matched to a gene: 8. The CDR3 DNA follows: TGTGCCTTCGACGCAGGGGGTGATGAGCAGTTCTTC. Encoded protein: CAFDAGGDEQFF. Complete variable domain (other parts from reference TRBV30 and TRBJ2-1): SQTIHQWPATLVQPVGSPLSLECTVEGTSNPNLYWYRQAAGRGLQLLFYSVGIGQISSEVPQNLSASRPQDRQFILSSKKLLLSDSGFYLCAFDAGGDEQFFGPGTRLTVL.

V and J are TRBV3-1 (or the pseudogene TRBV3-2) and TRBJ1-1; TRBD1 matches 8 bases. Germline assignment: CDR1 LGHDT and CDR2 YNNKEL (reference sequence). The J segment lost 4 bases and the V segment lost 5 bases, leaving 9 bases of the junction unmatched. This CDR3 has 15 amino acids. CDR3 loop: CASSNRQGRGTEAFF. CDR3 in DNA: TGTGCCAGCAGCAATCGACAGGGGAGGGGCACTGAAGCTTTCTTT.

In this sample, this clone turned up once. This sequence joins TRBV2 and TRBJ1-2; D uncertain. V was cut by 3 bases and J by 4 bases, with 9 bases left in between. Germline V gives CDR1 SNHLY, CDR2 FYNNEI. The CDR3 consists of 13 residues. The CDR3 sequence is CASSDSVRYGYTF. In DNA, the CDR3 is TGTGCCAGCAGTGATTCCGTGCGCTATGGCTACACCTTC.

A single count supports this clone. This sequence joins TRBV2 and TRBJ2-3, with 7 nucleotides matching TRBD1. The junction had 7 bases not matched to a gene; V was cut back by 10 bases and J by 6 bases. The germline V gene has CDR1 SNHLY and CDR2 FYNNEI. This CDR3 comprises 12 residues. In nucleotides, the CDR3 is TGTGCCACCAACAGGGGTAGTGATACGCAGTATTTT. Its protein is CATNRGSDTQYF.

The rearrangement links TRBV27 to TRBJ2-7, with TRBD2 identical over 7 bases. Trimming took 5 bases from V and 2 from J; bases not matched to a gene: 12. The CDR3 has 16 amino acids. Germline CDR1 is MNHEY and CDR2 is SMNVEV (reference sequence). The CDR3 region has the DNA TGTGCCAGCAGTCGTGGACTGGCGGGGGTTCCCTACGAGCAGTACTTC. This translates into CASSRGLAGVPYEQYF.

In DNA form, the CDR3 reads TGTGCCTGGAGCCGGGGGGACAGGGGTGGAGCGGGCTACACCTTC. It codes for CAWSRGDRGGAGYTF. The gene calls are TRBV30 and TRBJ1-2; the match to TRBD1 covers 10 bases. This CDR3 region has 15 residues. Germline V gene lookup returns CDR1 GTSNPN and CDR2 SVGIG (reference sequence). V shed 3 bases, J shed 8 bases, and the junction held 12 bases outside the gene matches. The whole variable domain, filled in from reference TRBV30 and TRBJ1-2, reads SQTIHQWPATLVQPVGSPLSLECTVEGTSNPNLYWYRQAAGRGLQLLFYSVGIGQISSEVPQNLSASRPQDRQFILSSKKLLLSDSGFYLCAWSRGDRGGAGYTFGSGTRLTVV.

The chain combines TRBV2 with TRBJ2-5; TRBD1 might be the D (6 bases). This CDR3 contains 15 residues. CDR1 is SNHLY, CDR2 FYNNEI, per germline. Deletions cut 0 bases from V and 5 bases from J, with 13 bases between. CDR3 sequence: CASSEALVRGETQYF. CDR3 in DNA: TGTGCCAGCAGTGAAGCGCTTGTTAGGGGGGAGACCCAGTACTTC.

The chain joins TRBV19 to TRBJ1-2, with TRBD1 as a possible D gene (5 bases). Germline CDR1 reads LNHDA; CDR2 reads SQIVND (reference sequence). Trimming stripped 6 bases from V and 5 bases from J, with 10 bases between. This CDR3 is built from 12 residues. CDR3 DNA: TGTGCCAGTAGCGACAGTACGTATGGCTACACCTTC. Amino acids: CASSDSTYGYTF.

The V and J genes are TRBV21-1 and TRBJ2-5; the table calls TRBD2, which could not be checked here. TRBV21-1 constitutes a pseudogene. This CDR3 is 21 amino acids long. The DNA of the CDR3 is TGTGCCAGCAGCAAATATCCCAGTGTTCCGTGGCTAGCGGGGATGCAAGAGACCCAGTACTTC. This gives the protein CASSKYPSVPWLAGMQETQYF.

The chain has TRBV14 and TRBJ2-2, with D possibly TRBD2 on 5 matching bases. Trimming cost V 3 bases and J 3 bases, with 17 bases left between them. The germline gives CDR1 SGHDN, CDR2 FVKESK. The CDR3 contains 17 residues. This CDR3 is CASSHPLGSAHTGELFF. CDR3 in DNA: TGTGCCAGCAGCCATCCCCTAGGGAGCGCCCACACCGGGGAGCTGTTTTTT.

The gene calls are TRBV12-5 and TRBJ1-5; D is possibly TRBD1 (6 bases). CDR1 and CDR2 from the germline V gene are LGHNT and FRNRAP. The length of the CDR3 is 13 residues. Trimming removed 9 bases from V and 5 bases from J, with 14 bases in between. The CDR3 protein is CASRGRGDQPQHF. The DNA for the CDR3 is TGTGCTAGCCGAGGCAGGGGTGATCAGCCCCAGCATTTT.

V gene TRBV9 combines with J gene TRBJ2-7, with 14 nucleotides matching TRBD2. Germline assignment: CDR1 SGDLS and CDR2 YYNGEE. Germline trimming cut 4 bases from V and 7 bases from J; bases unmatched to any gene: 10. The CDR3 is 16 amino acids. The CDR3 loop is CASSSTGTSGSVEQYF. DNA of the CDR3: TGTGCCAGCAGCTCCACCGGGACTAGCGGGAGCGTAGAGCAGTACTTC.

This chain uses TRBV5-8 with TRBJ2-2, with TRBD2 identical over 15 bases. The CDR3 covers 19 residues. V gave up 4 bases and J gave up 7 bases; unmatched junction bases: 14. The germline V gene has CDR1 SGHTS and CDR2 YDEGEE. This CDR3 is CASSGTSGGQILTSGELFF. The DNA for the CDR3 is TGTGCCAGCAGCGGGACTAGCGGGGGGCAGATCCTTACAAGCGGGGAGCTGTTTTTT.

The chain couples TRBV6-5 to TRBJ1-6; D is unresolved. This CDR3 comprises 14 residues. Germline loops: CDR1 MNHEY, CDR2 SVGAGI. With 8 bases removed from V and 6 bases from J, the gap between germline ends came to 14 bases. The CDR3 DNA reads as TGTGCCAGCCGAAGAAGTTACTCTAATTCACCCCTCCACTTT. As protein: CASRRSYSNSPLHF.

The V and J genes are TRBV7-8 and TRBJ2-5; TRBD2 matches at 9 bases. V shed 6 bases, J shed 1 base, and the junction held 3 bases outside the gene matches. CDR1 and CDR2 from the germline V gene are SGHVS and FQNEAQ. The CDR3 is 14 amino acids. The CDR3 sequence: CASRLTSGQETQYF. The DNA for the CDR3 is TGTGCCAGCAGGCTGACTAGCGGCCAAGAGACCCAGTACTTC.

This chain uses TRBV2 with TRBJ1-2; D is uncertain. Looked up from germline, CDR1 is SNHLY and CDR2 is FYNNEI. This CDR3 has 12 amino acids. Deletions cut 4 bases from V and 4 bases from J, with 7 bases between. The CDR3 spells CASSVDTYGYTF. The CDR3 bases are TGTGCCAGCAGTGTTGACACCTATGGCTACACCTTC. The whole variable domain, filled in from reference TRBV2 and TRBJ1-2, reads EPEVTQTPSHQVTQMGQEVILRCVPISNHLYFYWYRQILGQKVEFLVSFYNNEISEKSEIFDDQFSVERPDGSNFTLKIRSTKLEDSAMYFCASSVDTYGYTFGSGTRLTVV.

CDR3 sequence (DNA): TGTGCCAGCAGCAGGGGGGGTCCCCCTGGAAACACCATATATTTT. It is translated as CASSRGGPPGNTIYF. V is TRBV7-3 and J is TRBJ1-3, with a weak D call TRBD1 (6 bases). The V gene lost 5 bases and the J gene lost 2 bases, with 13 bases spanning the gap. Germline V CDR1 and CDR2: SGHTA, FQGTGA. The CDR3 is made up of 15 amino acids.